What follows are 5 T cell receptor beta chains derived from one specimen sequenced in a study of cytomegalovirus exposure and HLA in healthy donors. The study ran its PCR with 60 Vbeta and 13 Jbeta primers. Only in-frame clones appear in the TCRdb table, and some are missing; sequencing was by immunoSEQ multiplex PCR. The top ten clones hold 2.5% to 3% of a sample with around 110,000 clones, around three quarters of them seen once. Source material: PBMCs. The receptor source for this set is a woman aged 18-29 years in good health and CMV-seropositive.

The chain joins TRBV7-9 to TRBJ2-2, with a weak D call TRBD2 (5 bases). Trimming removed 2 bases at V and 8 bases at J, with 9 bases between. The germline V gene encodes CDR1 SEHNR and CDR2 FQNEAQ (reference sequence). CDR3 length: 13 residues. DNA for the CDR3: TGTGCCAGCAGCTTACGCTGGAGGGGGGAGCTGTTTTTT. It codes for CASSLRWRGELFF. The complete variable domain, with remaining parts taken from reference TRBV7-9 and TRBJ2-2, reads DTGVSQNPRHKITKRGQNVTFRCDPISEHNRLYWYRQTLGQGPEFLTYFQNEAQLEKSRLLSDRFSAERPKGSFSTLEIQRTEQGDSAMYLCASSLRWRGELFFGEGSRLTVL.

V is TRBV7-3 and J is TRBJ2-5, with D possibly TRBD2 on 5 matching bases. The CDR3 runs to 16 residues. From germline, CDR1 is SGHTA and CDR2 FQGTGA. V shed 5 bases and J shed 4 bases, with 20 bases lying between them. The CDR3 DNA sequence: TGTGCCAGCAGCCCCCGGAGGTCAGCGAGGACAGAGACCCAGTACTTC. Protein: CASSPRRSARTETQYF.

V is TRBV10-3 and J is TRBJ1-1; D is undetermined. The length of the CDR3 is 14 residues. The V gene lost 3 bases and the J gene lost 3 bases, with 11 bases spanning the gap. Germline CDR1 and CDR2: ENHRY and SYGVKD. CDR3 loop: CAISDRGSDTEAFF. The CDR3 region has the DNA TGTGCCATCAGTGACCGAGGGAGCGACACTGAAGCTTTCTTT.

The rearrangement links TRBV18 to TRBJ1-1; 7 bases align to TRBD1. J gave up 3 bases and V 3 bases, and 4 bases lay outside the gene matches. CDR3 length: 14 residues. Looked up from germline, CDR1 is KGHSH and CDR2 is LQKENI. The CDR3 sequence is CASSPLTGDTEAFF. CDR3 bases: TGTGCCAGCTCACCTCTAACAGGGGACACTGAAGCTTTCTTT.

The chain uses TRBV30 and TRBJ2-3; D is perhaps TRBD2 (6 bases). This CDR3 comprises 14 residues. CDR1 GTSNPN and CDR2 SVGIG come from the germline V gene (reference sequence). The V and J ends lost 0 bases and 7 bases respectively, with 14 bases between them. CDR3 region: CAWSVWRGRHTQYF. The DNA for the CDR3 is TGTGCCTGGAGTGTCTGGAGGGGTCGTCATACGCAGTATTTT.